Listed here are 20 T cell receptor beta chains from one sample, sequenced in a study of patients and donors after allogeneic stem cell transplantation. TCRdb redid the calling of the RT-PCR reads with MiXCR, one entry per CDR3 protein. The sample lists 900,000 to 1,000,000 distinct CDR3 sequences, more than 15% occurring once. Sequences were obtained from blood, either unsorted or a sorted T cell fraction (not recorded which). The receptors come from a human donor who was either an allogeneic HSCT recipient or a stem cell or donor lymphocyte infusion donor (not recorded which). It is not recorded whose cells these are; they may come from a transplant donor.

This clonotype was seen a handful of times. This chain uses TRBV7-9 with TRBJ2-3, with 7 bases aligning to TRBD1. Trimming at V came to 5 bases and at J to 0 bases, leaving 8 bases not matched to a gene. Germline loops: CDR1 SEHNR, CDR2 FQNEAQ (reference sequence). The CDR3 has 16 amino acids. The CDR3: CASSPVEGASTDTQYF. Here the CDR3 DNA reads TGTGCCAGCAGCCCTGTAGAGGGGGCCAGCACAGATACGCAGTATTTT.

This clonotype was observed a few times. This chain uses TRBV12-3 or TRBV12-4 with TRBJ2-3; TRBD1 might be the D (5 bases). V was pared by 3 bases and J by 4 bases, with 17 bases between. This CDR3 has 16 residues. The chain's CDR3 is CASSLGPAPRADTQYF. The CDR3 DNA sequence: TGTGCCAGCAGTTTGGGGCCCGCACCACGGGCAGATACGCAGTATTTT.

The chain couples TRBV18 to TRBJ1-1; 9 nucleotides line up with TRBD1. The junction had 5 bases not matched to a gene; V was cut back by 2 bases and J by 4 bases. Germline lookup yields CDR1 KGHSH and CDR2 LQKENI. This CDR3 region has 15 residues. As DNA, the CDR3 is TGTGCCAGCTCACCAGGGACAGGGTCAGGCACTGAAGCTTTCTTT. Translated: CASSPGTGSGTEAFF.

The chain carries TRBV6-2 or TRBV6-3 and TRBJ2-1; D gene ambiguous. There are 15 residues in the CDR3. The V and J ends lost 0 bases and 3 bases respectively, with 9 bases between them. Germline lookup yields CDR1 MNHEY and CDR2 SVGEGT. CDR3 protein: CASSYSRSSYNEQFF. The DNA of the CDR3 is TGTGCCAGCAGTTACTCACGGTCGAGCTACAATGAGCAGTTCTTC.

This clonotype occurred many times. The CDR3 is CASSPTATWTRSTF. The CDR3 bases are TGTGCCAGCAGCCCAACAGCGACCTGGACTCGGTCCACCTTC. The V and J genes are TRBV12-3 or TRBV12-4 and TRBJ1-2; the D is unclear. V was trimmed by 6 bases and J by 13 bases, leaving 24 bases between them. The CDR3 loop spans 14 amino acids.

The chain is built from TRBV10-3 and TRBJ1-3; D perhaps matches TRBD1 (6 bases). V lost 8 bases, J lost 0 bases, and 14 bases lay in between. This CDR3 region has 15 residues. Germline-derived CDR1 and CDR2 are ENHRY and SYGVKD. As DNA, the CDR3 is TGTGCCATCGGCGCCAGGGGCGCCTCTGGAAACACCATATATTTT. Amino acid sequence: CAIGARGASGNTIYF.

This clonotype appeared a few times. V and J are TRBV5-1 and TRBJ2-3; TRBD2 is a possible D gene (5 bases). Germline V gene lookup returns CDR1 SGHRS and CDR2 YFSETQ. The CDR3 spans 14 residues. The V end was cut by 6 bases, the J end by 0 bases, with 11 bases between. CDR3 region: CASIPGGSTDTQYF. CDR3 in DNA: TGCGCCAGCATCCCCGGAGGAAGCACAGATACGCAGTATTTT.

The chain carries TRBV20-1 and TRBJ2-1, with D unclear. The V gene lost 3 bases and the J gene lost 0 bases, with 6 bases spanning the gap. This CDR3 is 13 amino acids long. The germline gives CDR1 DFQATT, CDR2 SNEGSKA (reference sequence). CDR3: CSASSRSYNEQFF. The CDR3 DNA sequence: TGCAGTGCTAGTTCGCGCTCCTACAATGAGCAGTTCTTC.

This clonotype was seen more than once but under ten times. The chain uses TRBV6-1 and TRBJ1-5; a possible D gene is TRBD1 (5 bases). The V gene's germline CDR1 is MNHNS and CDR2 SASEGT. The CDR3 contains 15 residues. The germline V and J ends were trimmed by 7 bases and 4 bases, with 17 bases remaining between them. The CDR3 loop reads CASTRGGVGNQPQHF. CDR3 DNA: TGTGCCAGCACCCGCGGGGGGGTAGGTAATCAGCCCCAGCATTTT.

The rearrangement joins TRBV6-1 to TRBJ2-1; 7 positions match TRBD2. The CDR3 length is 16 residues. V lost 5 bases and J lost 0; bases outside the gene matches: 7. Germline V CDR1 and CDR2: MNHNS, SASEGT. CDR3 bases: TGTGCCAGCAGTCGAGTTGGGACTAACTCCTACAATGAGCAGTTCTTC. It is translated as CASSRVGTNSYNEQFF.

The chain is built from TRBV24-1 and TRBJ2-3; D may be TRBD2 (6 bases). Germline V gives CDR1 KGHDR, CDR2 SFDVKD. This CDR3 is built from 12 residues. Between the trimmed V and J ends, which lost 9 bases and 6 bases, there was a span of 12 bases. DNA for the CDR3: TGTGCCACCCTGGACTATTTGGATACGCAGTATTTT. Encoded protein: CATLDYLDTQYF.

The J gene is TRBJ2-5, the V gene TRBV18; possible D gene TRBD2, 6 bases. V lost 3 bases to trimming and J lost 0 bases, with 11 bases between them. Germline CDR1 and CDR2: KGHSH and LQKENI. The CDR3 is made up of 15 amino acids. The CDR3 region has the DNA TGTGCCAGCTCACCCCCAGGAGGGTACCAAGAGACCCAGTACTTC. Residues: CASSPPGGYQETQYF.

This clonotype was seen repeatedly, ten times or more. This chain connects TRBV6-5 to TRBJ2-7, with TRBD2 as a possible D gene (6 bases). V was cut by 7 bases and J by 7 bases, with 11 bases left in between. From germline, CDR1 is MNHEY and CDR2 SVGAGI. CDR3 size: 11 residues. CDR3 DNA sequence: TGTGCCAGCAATAGGGGAGGAGAGCAGTACTTC. It yields the protein CASNRGGEQYF.

The rearrangement uses TRBV7-3 and TRBJ2-3; TRBD2 matches at 15 bases. The CDR3 has 17 amino acids. Trimming at V came to 8 bases and at J to 0 bases, leaving 6 bases not matched to a gene. Germline CDR1 is SGHTA and CDR2 is FQGTGA. CDR3 bases: TGTGCCAGCTCCGGGACTAGCGGGAGGAAAAGCACAGATACGCAGTATTTT. This sequence encodes CASSGTSGRKSTDTQYF.

The chain recombines TRBV12-3 or TRBV12-4 with TRBJ2-1; the match to TRBD1 covers 7 bases. The CDR3 runs 15 residues. Trimming cost V 3 bases and J 5 bases; bases outside gene matches: 7. The CDR3 protein is CASSLDRSLDNEQFF. The CDR3 DNA reads TGTGCCAGCAGTTTGGACAGGTCGTTGGACAATGAGCAGTTCTTC.

This chain connects TRBV12-3 or TRBV12-4 to TRBJ1-5; D remains ambiguous. This CDR3 comprises 12 residues. Trimming removed 6 bases at V and 8 bases at J, with 11 bases between. The CDR3 region is CASSRDREPQHF. The DNA for the CDR3 is TGTGCCAGCAGCCGGGATAGGGAGCCCCAGCATTTT.

This clonotype showed up just a few times. V and J are TRBV5-1 and TRBJ2-3, with TRBD1 matching over 8 bases. The CDR3 runs 14 residues. Germline V gene lookup returns CDR1 SGHRS and CDR2 YFSETQ. Unmatched junction bases numbered 7, after V lost 4 bases and J lost 6 bases. The CDR3 loop is CASSLWQGADTQYF. The CDR3 nucleotides are TGCGCCAGCAGCCTTTGGCAGGGGGCGGATACGCAGTATTTT.

In its sample, this clonotype was seen a few times. This chain links TRBV11-3 with TRBJ2-1, with TRBD1 as a possible D gene (5 bases). CDR1 is SGHNT, CDR2 YENEEA, per germline. The CDR3 runs to 14 residues. The V gene lost 5 bases and the J gene lost 2 bases, with 10 bases spanning the gap. The CDR3 bases are TGTGCCAGCAGCCCGACAGTTCCCTACAATGAGCAGTTCTTC. Translation gives CASSPTVPYNEQFF.

On this clonotype: An end of the junction differs from the germline gene, which may be a read error. The chain's CDR3 is CASGDSAQPQHF. CDR3 nucleotide sequence: TGTGCCAGCGGTGACTCTGCTCAGCCCCAGCATTTT. This sequence joins TRBV2 and TRBJ1-5; D is unclear. CDR1 SNHLY and CDR2 FYNNEI come from the germline V gene. This CDR3 is built from 12 residues.

A few counts support this clonotype. The chain has TRBV12-3 or TRBV12-4 and TRBJ2-7; 8 bases fit TRBD1. Germline trimming cut 6 bases from V and 5 bases from J; bases unmatched to any gene: 6. CDR3 length: 13 amino acids. DNA for the CDR3: TGTGCCAGCAGGCGTACGACAGGGGACGAGCAGTACTTC. It codes for CASRRTTGDEQYF.